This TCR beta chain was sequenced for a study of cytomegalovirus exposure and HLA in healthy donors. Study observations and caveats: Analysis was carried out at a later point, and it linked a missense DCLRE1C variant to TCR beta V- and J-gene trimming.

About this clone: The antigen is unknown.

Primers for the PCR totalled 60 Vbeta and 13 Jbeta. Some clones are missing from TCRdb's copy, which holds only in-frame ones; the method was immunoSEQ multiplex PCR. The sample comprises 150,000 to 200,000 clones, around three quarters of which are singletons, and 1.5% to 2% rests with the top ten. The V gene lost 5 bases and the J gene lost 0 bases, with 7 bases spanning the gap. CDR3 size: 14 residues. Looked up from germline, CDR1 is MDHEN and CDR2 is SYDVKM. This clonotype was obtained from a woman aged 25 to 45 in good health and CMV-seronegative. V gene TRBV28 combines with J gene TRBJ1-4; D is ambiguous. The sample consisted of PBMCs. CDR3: CASSRDATNEKLFF. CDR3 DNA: TGTGCCAGCAGTCGCGATGCAACTAATGAAAAACTGTTTTTT.